These 9 T cell receptor beta chains originate from one sample sequenced in a study of identical twins. In TCRdb, the 5' RACE reads were re-called with MiXCR into one record per CDR3 protein. Among about 340,000 distinct CDR3 sequences, roughly an eighth were seen once, and the ten largest hold 7.2%. These same records also appear under a second study, on yellow fever vaccine responses in identical twins.

Sequencing was done on a sample of CD8+ T cells sorted from blood. The receptors come from a woman aged 18 to 35 in good health.

This clonotype was seen at least ten times. The chain combines TRBV15 with TRBJ1-3; 9 nucleotides match TRBD1. This CDR3 spans 15 amino acids. CDR1 and CDR2 from the germline V gene are LNHNV and YYDKDF (reference sequence). J lost 7 bases, V lost 0 bases, and 4 bases had no gene match. Here the CDR3 reads CATSRDRGQGNTIYF. CDR3 in DNA: TGTGCCACCAGCAGAGACCGAGGACAGGGGAACACCATATATTTT.

The rearrangement uses TRBV3-1 and TRBJ2-2; perhaps TRBD2 as D (5 bases). V lost 1 base and J lost 5, with 14 bases in between. The germline V gene has CDR1 LGHDT and CDR2 YNNKEL (reference sequence). The CDR3 is 16 residues long. The chain's CDR3 is CASSQVGIGGTGELFF. As DNA, the CDR3 is TGTGCCAGCAGCCAAGTCGGGATAGGCGGAACCGGGGAGCTGTTTTTT. Complete variable domain (other parts from reference TRBV3-1 and TRBJ2-2): DTAVSQTPKYLVTQMGNDKSIKCEQNLGHDTMYWYKQDSKKFLKIMFSYNNKELIINETVPNRFSPKSPDKAHLNLHINSLELGDSAVYFCASSQVGIGGTGELFFGEGSRLTVL.

This clonotype was recorded a few times. The chain is built from TRBV4-1 and TRBJ1-1; D unclear. With 1 base removed from V and 0 bases from J, the gap between germline ends came to 6 bases. In germline, CDR1 is MGHRA, CDR2 YSYEKL. The CDR3 spans 14 residues. CDR3 DNA sequence: TGCGCCAGCAGCCAAGGGGTACTGAACACTGAAGCTTTCTTT. It codes for CASSQGVLNTEAFF.

This clonotype came up many times. The chain joins TRBV6-1 to TRBJ2-7; D ambiguous. V lost 1 base to trimming and J lost 7 bases, with 17 bases between them. CDR3 length equals 15 residues. Germline lookup yields CDR1 MNHNS and CDR2 SASEGT. This CDR3 reads CASSEEGAGSQEQYV. The DNA of the CDR3 is TGTGCCAGCAGTGAAGAGGGCGCCGGATCCCAGGAGCAGTACGTC.

The V call is TRBV27, the J call TRBJ2-3; D might be TRBD1 (7 bases). This CDR3 has 17 residues. Germline V gene data show CDR1 as MNHEY and CDR2 as SMNVEV (reference sequence). Trimming shortened V by 2 bases and J by 0 bases, and 15 bases separated the two germline ends. The CDR3 coding sequence is TGTGCCAGCAGTTTAGAGGGGGGACAGCCTAGCACAGATACGCAGTATTTT. It specifies CASSLEGGQPSTDTQYF.

This chain joins TRBV24-1 and TRBJ2-1, with D perhaps matching TRBD1 or TRBD2 (5 bases each). V gave up 1 base and J gave up 5 bases, with 14 bases separating them. Germline values: CDR1 KGHDR, CDR2 SFDVKD. This CDR3 region has 16 residues. CDR3 protein: CATSDFRDGVNNEQFF. The DNA of the CDR3 is TGTGCCACCAGTGATTTCAGGGACGGGGTCAACAATGAGCAGTTCTTC.

The V and J genes are TRBV27 and TRBJ2-1; D perhaps matches TRBD1 (5 bases). With 2 bases removed from V and 8 bases from J, the gap between germline ends came to 16 bases. This CDR3 region has 15 residues. Per germline, CDR1 MNHEY and CDR2 SMNVEV (reference sequence). DNA for the CDR3: TGTGCCAGCAGTTTAATCAAAGGGGTCAGGGATGAGCAGTTCTTC. Protein product: CASSLIKGVRDEQFF.

The CDR3 region is CASSSDRTRETQYF. CDR3 bases: TGTGCCAGCAGCTCGGACAGGACCCGGGAGACCCAGTACTTC. V usage is TRBV13 and J usage is TRBJ2-5; TRBD1 aligns across 7 bases. The germline CDR1 and CDR2 sequences are PRHDT and FYEKMQ (reference sequence). The CDR3 is made up of 14 amino acids. V lost 4 bases to trimming and J lost 5 bases; unmatched junction nucleotides: 7.

The V gene is TRBV7-3, the J gene TRBJ2-3, with a weak D call TRBD2 (6 bases). The V end lost 5 bases, the J end lost 13 bases, and 19 bases lay between the germline ends. CDR3 length equals 13 residues. Germline V gives CDR1 SGHTA, CDR2 FQGTGA. Written as DNA, the CDR3 is TGTGCCAGCAGCCCAAAACCGGGACTCGAGAAGTATTTT. As protein: CASSPKPGLEKYF.